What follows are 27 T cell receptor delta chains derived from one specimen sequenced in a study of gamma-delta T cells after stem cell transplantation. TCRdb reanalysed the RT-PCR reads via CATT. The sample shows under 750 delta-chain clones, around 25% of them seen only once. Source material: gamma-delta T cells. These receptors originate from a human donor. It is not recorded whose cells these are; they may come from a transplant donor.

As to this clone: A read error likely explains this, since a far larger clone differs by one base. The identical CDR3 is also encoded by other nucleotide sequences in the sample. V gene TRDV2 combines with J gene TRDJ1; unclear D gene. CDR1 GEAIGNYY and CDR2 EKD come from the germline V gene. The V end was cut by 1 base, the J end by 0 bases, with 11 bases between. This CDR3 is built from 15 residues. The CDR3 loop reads CACDTLQRDTDKLIF. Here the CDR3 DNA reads TGTGCCTGTGACACTCTGCAAAGGGACACCGATAAACTCATCTTT.

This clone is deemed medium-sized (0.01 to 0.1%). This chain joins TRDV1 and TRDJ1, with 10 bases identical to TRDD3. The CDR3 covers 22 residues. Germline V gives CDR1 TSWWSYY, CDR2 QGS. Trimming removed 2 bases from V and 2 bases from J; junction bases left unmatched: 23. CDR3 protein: CALGEGGLLGWGIAGWTDKLIF. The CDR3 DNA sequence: TGTGCTCTTGGGGAAGGGGGTCTCCTAGGCTGGGGGATAGCAGGTTGGACCGATAAACTCATCTTT.

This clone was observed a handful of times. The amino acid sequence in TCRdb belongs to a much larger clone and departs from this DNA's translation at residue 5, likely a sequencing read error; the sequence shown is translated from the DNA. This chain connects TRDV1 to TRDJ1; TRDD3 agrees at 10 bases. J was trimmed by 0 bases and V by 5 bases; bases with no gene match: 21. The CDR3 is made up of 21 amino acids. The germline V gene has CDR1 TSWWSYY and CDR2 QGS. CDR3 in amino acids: CALGSPLAQIGTGGYTDKLIF. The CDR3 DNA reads TGTGCTCTTGGGTCCCCTTTGGCCCAAATTGGTACTGGGGGATACACCGATAAACTCATCTTT.

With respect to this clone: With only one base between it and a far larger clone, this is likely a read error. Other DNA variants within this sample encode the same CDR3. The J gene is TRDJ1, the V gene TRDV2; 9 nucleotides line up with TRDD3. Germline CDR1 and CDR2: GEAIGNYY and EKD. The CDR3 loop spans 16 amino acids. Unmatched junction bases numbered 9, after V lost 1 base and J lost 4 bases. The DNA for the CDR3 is TGTGCCTGTGACACTGTATCACTGGGGGAGAACGATAAACTCATCTTT. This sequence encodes CACDTVSLGENDKLIF.

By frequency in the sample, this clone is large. The CDR3 DNA reads as TGTGCCTGTGACACCGTCCTCGGTGGGGGATCCTCCCCTGGTAAACTCATCTTT. Translating gives CACDTVLGGGSSPGKLIF. The chain couples TRDV2 to TRDJ1; 8 nucleotides line up with TRDD3. Germline CDR1 and CDR2: GEAIGNYY and EKD. Trimming cost V 0 bases and J 7 bases; bases outside gene matches: 18. This CDR3 region has 18 residues.

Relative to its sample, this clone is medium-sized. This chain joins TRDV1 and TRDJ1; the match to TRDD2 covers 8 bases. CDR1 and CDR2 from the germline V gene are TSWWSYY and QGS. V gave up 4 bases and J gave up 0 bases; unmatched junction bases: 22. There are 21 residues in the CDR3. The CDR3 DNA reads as TGTGCTCTTGGGGGGCACTCTTCCTACACATACTGGGCGTCCGACACCGATAAACTCATCTTT. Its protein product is CALGGHSSYTYWASDTDKLIF.

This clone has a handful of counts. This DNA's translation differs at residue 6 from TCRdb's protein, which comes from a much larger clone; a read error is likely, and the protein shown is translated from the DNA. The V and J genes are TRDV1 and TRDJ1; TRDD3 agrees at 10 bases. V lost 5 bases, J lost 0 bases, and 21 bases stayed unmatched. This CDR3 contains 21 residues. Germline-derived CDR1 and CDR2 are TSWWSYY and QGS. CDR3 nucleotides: TGTGCTCTTGGGCCCTCTTTGGCCCAAATTGGTACTGGGGGATACACCGATAAACTCATCTTT. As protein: CALGPSLAQIGTGGYTDKLIF.

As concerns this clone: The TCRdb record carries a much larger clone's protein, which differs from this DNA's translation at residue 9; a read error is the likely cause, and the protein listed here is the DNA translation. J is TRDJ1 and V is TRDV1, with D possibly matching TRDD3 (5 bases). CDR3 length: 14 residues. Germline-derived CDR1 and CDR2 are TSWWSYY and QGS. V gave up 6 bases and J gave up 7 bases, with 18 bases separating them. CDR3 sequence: CALGRGIPNLKLIF. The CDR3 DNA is TGTGCTCTTGGACGAGGGATCCCTAACCTTAAACTCATCTTT.

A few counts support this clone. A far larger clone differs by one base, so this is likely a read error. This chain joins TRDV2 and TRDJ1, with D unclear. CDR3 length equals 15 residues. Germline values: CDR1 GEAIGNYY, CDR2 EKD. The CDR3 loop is CACGTLQRDTDKLIF. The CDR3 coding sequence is TGTGCCTGTGGCACCCTGCAAAGGGACACCGATAAACTCATCTTT.

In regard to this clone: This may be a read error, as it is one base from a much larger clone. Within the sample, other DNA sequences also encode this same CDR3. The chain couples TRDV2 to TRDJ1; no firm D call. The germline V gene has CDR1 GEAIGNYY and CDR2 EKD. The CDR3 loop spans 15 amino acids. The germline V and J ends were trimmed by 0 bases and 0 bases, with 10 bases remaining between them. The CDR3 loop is CACDTVGGYTDKLIF. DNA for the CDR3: TGTGCCTGTGACACCGTTGGCGGTTACACCGATAAACTCATCTTT.

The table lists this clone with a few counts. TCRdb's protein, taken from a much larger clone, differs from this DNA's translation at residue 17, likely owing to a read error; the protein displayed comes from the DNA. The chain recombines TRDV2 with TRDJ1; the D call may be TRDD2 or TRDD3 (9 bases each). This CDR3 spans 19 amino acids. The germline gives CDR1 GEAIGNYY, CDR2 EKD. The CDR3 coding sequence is TGTGCCTGTGATGGCCTTCCTACCTTTGGTGGGGGATATACCGATAAACCCATCTTT. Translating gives CACDGLPTFGGGYTDKPIF.

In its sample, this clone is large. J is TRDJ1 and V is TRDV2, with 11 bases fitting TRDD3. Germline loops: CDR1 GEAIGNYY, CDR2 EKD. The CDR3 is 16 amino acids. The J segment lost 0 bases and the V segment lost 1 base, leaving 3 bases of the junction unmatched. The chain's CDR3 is CACDTLLGDNTDKLIF. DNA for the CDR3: TGTGCCTGTGACACTTTACTGGGGGATAACACCGATAAACTCATCTTT.

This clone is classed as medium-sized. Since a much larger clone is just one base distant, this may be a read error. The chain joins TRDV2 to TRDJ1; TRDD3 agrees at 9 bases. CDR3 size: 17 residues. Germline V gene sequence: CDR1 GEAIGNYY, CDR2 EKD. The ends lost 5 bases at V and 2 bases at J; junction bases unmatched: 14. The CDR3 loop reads CACVSAARGILTDKLIF. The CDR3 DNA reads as TGTGCCTGTGTCTCGGCGGCCCGGGGGATACTTACCGATAAACTCATCTTT.

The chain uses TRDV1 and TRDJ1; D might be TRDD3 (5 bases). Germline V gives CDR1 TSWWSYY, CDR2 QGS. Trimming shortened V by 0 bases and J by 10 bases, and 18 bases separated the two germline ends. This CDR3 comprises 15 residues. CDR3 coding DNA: TGTGCTCTTGGGGAACTGGCGAGGGGAACCTTGTCACTCATCTTT. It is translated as CALGELARGTLSLIF.

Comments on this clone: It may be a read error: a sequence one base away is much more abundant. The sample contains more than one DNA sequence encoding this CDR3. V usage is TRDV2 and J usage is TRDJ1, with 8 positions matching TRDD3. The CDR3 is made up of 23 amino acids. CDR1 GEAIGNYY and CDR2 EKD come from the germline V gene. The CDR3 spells CACDTVLTSHLRTGGLYTDKLIF. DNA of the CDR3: TGCGCCTGTGACACGGTTCTAACCTCTCACCTAAGGACTGGGGGGTTATACACCGATAAACTCATCTTT.

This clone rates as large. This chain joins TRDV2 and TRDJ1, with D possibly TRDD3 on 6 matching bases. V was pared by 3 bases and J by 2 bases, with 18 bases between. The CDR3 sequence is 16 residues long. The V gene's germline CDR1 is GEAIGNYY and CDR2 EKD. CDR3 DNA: TGTGCCTGTGACCGTTTGGGGGTTGGCCGTACCGATAAACTCATCTTT. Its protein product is CACDRLGVGRTDKLIF.

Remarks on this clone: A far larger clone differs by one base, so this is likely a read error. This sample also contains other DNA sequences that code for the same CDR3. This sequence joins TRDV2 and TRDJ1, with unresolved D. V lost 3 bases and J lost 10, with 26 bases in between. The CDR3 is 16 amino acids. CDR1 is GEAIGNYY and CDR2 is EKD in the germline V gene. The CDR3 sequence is CACDPVGGGPGSRLIF. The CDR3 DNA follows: TGTGCCTGTGACCCCGTCGGTGGTGGACCCGGTTCGAGACTCATCTTT.

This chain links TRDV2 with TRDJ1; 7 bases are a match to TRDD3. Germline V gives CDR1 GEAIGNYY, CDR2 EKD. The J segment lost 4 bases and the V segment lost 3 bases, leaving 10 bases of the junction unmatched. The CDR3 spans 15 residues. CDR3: CACDPWGPTFDKLIF. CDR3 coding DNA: TGTGCCTGTGACCCCTGGGGGCCGACCTTCGATAAACTCATCTTT.

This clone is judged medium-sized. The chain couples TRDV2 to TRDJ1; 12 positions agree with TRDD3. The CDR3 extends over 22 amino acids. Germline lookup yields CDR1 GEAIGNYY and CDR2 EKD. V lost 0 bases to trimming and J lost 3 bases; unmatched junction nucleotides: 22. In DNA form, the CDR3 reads TGTGCCTGTGACACCTTTGGATTGCCTTCGCCTGGGGGATACGGTAAATCCGATAAACTCATCTTT. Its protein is CACDTFGLPSPGGYGKSDKLIF.

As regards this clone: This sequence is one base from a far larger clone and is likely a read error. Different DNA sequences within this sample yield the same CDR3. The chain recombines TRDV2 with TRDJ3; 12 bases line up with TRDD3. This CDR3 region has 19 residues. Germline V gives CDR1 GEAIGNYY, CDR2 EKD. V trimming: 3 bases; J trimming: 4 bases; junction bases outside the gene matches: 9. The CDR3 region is CACDPVLGDTSWDTRQMFF. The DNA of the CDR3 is TGTGCCTGTGACCCTGTACTGGGGGATACTTCTTGGGACACCCGACAGATGTTTTTC.

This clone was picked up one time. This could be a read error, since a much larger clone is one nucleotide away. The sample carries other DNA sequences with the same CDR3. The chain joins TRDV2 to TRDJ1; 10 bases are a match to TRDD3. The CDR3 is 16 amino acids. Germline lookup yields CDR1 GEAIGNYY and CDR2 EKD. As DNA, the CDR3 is TGTGCCTGCGACACGCTGGGGGATAGGTACACCGATAAACTCATCTTT. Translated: CACDTLGDRYTDKLIF.

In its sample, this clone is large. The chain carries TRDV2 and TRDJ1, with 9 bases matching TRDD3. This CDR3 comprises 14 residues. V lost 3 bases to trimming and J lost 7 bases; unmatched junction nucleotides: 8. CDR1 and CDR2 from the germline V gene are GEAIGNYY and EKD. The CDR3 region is CACDALGDKGKLIF. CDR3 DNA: TGTGCCTGTGACGCCTTGGGGGATAAAGGTAAACTCATCTTT.

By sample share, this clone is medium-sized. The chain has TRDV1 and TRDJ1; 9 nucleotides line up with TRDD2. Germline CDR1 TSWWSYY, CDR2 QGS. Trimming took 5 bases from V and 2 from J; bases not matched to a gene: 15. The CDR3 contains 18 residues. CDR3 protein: CALGSFLRLVTPTDKLIF. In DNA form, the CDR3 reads TGTGCTCTTGGGTCCTTCCTACGTTTGGTGACCCCGACCGATAAACTCATCTTT.

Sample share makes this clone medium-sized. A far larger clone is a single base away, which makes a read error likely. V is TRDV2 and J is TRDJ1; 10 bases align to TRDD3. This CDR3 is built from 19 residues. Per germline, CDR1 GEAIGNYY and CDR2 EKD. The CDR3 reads CACGTITGGLGDETDKLIF. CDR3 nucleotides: TGTGCCTGTGGCACCATAACCGGAGGACTGGGGGATGAAACCGATAAACTCATCTTT.

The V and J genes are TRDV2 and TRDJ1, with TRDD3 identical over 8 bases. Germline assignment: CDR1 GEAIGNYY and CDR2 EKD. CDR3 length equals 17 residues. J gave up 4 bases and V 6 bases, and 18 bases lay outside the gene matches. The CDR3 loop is CACTSLGDLTYSDKLIF. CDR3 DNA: TGTGCCTGTACCTCTTTGGGGGATTTGACGTACAGCGATAAACTCATCTTT.

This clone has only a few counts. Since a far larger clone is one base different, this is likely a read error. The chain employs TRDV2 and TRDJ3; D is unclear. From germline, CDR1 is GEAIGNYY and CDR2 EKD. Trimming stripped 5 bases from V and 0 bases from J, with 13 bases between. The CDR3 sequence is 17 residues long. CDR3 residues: CACGTTGDSWDTRQMFF. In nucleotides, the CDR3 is TGTGCCTGTGGCACTACCGGAGACTCCTGGGACACCCGACAGATGTTTTTC.

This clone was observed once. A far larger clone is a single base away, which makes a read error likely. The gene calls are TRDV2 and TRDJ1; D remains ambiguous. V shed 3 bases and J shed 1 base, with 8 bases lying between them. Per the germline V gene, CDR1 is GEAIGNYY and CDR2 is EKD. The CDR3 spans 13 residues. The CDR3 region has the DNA TGTGCCTGTGACGCCGAGCTCACCGATAAACTCATCTTT. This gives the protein CACDAELTDKLIF.